These T cell receptor beta chains were read from a single sample in a study of CD8 T cells in ankylosing spondylitis. TCRdb independently ran MiXCR on the 5' RACE reads; one entry per CDR3 protein. Of 800,000 to 900,000 distinct CDR3 sequences in the sample, 10% to 15% were seen once. Sample: blood, either unsorted or a sorted T cell fraction (not recorded which). These receptors all come from a male donor with ankylosing spondylitis. Both conserved end residues are part of each CDR3. Each record gives: V gene, clone size, D gene, J gene, CDR3 DNA, CDR3 protein. A D gene is named only where the DNA matches it firmly. Clone size, where shown, is once, few, many, or a class for clones that have expanded.

TRBV7-9	NA	NA	TRBJ2-7	TGTGCCAGCAGCCCCCGGGGGACGGGTGAGCAGTACTTC	CASSPRGTGEQYF
TRBV20-1	few	NA	TRBJ2-3	TGCAGTGCTGTCGTCGCCAGACCTGGGGATACGCAGTATTTT	CSAVVARPGDTQYF
TRBV7-3	few	NA	TRBJ1-1	TGTGCCAGCAGCTTAACCCTTGGGGGGAAGAACACTGAAGCTTTCTTT	CASSLTLGGKNTEAFF
TRBV20-1	many	NA	TRBJ2-7	TGCAGTGCCAGCCCTTTCGAGCAGTACTTC	CSASPFEQYF
TRBV20-1	few	TRBD2	TRBJ2-5	TGCAGTGCTAGCATCACTAGCGGAGAGACCCAGTACTTC	CSASITSGETQYF
TRBV29-1	NA	TRBD1	TRBJ1-1	TGCAGCGTTGGGCGGACAGGAAATGAAGCTTTCTTT	CSVGRTGNEAFF
TRBV6-1	many	NA	TRBJ2-7	TGTGCCAGCAGTTTACAGGGAGACGAGCAGTACTTC	CASSLQGDEQYF
TRBV15	many	NA	TRBJ2-7	TGTGCCACCGCTCGGGACCCTGGAGGGCACTACGAGCAGTACTTC	CATARDPGGHYEQYF
TRBV7-2	few	TRBD1	TRBJ1-2	TGTGCCAGCAGCACCTGGGGACAGGGCTATGGCTACACCTTC	CASSTWGQGYGYTF
TRBV20-1	few	TRBD2	TRBJ2-5	TGCAGTGCTGAGCGGGAGGCGGTGTGGGAGACCCAGTACTTC	CSAEREAVWETQYF
TRBV20-1	few	TRBD1	TRBJ2-4	TGCAGTGCAAACAGGGGACAAGCCAAAAACATTCAGTACTTC	CSANRGQAKNIQYF
TRBV2	few	TRBD1	TRBJ2-1	TGTGCCAGTCGGGACAGGGTCAACAATGAGCAGTTCTTC	CASRDRVNNEQFF
TRBV20-1	NA	NA	TRBJ1-5	TGCAGTGCTAGAGTCGGGACCCGGGGCAATCAGCCCCAGCATTTT	CSARVGTRGNQPQHF
TRBV5-5	NA	NA	TRBJ1-2	TGTGCCAGCAGCTTGATTGTCCGTCCGGATGGCTACACCTTC	CASSLIVRPDGYTF
TRBV7-2	few	NA	TRBJ1-4	TGTGCCAGCAGTTCAGCTGGAGGGTATGAAAAACTGTTTTTT	CASSSAGGYEKLFF
TRBV6-1	NA	NA	TRBJ1-5	TGTGCCAGCAGGGATGAGGGAGAATTCCATCAGCCCCAGCATTTT	CASRDEGEFHQPQHF
TRBV6-1	few	NA	TRBJ1-2	TGTGCCAGCGGCCTTCGAGATAGAAACTATGGCTACACCTTC	CASGLRDRNYGYTF
TRBV5-1	NA	TRBD1	TRBJ2-7	TGCGCCAGCAGCTCGGGACAGGTGGGGCACGAGCAGTACTTC	CASSSGQVGHEQYF